This TCR beta chain was captured by sequencing in a study of vaccination and CD4 T cells after COVID-19. Treatment denoted: roughly ten-day PBMC culture with coronavirus spike peptide pools or control peptides (ViraFEST assay). Scientists ran DNA taken from cultured CD4+ T cells through the Oncomine TCR Beta short-read assay for sequencing. One entry per CDR3 protein, called by TCRdb with MiXCR from the PCR reads. Seen here are 9,000 to 10,000 distinct CDR3 sequences, roughly 67% observed once, and the top ten hold 26%. This clonotype was found a few times. Its target is not known. Sequenced sample: CD4+ T cells from blood, cultured in vitro. The TCR originated in a human donor who had recovered from COVID-19.

In DNA, the CDR3 is TGTGCCAGCAGTTACGGACAGGGGGGACTAAGCACAGATACGCAGTATTTT. This sequence encodes CASSYGQGGLSTDTQYF. The chain couples TRBV6-5 to TRBJ2-3; 10 nucleotides agree with TRBD1. In germline, CDR1 is MNHEY, CDR2 SVGAGI. This CDR3 contains 17 residues. J lost 0 bases, V lost 2 bases, and 5 bases had no gene match.